A selection of T cell receptor beta chains follows, all from one sample in a study of graft-versus-host responses after intestinal transplantation. Their cognate antigens are unknown. Profiled with immunoSEQ multiplex PCR; TCRdb holds only in-frame clones, not every one. The profile shows approximately 49,000 clones, roughly 95% of them singletons. Source: unstimulated CD8+ T cells sorted from spleen or lymph node cells, taken before transplant. These receptor sequences come from a human donor who was the organ donor for an intestinal transplant. CDR3s include the opening cysteine and the closing phenylalanine or tryptophan. Fields, in order: V gene, clone size, D gene, J gene, CDR3 DNA, CDR3 protein. D genes are given only for firm matches. A clone size is listed for some rows: how often the clone was seen (once, few, many), or a class if it is expanded.

TRBV5-5	-	-	TRBJ2-2	TGTGCCAGCAGCAAGCTGGGGGCGACCGCCGGGGAGCTGTTTTTT	CASSKLGATAGELFF
TRBV21-1	-	-	TRBJ2-7	TGTGCCAGCAGCGGCCACCCCCTAGGGAAATCCTACGAGCAGTACTTC	CASSGHPLGKSYEQYF
TRBV7-9	-	-	TRBJ2-3	TGTGCCAGCAGCCCGAGGGGGTTGGTGAGGACAGATACGCAGTATTTT	CASSPRGLVRTDTQYF
TRBV27	few	-	TRBJ2-4	TGTGCCAGTAGACAAAAGGGGAAAAACATTCAGTACTTC	CASRQKGKNIQYF
TRBV27	-	TRBD1	TRBJ2-7	TGTGCCAGCAGTCAAGGGGGCGCTTACGAGCAGTACTTC	CASSQGGAYEQYF
TRBV4-1	-	-	TRBJ2-3	TGCGCCAGCAGCCCCCCCTTTGGGCTAACCCGCACAGATACGCAGTATTTT	CASSPPFGLTRTDTQYF
TRBV4-1	-	-	TRBJ2-2	TGCGCCAGCAGCCAATTGGCCCTGGGGAACACCGGGGAGCTGTTTTTT	CASSQLALGNTGELFF
TRBV13	-	-	TRBJ1-3	TGTGCCAGCAGCTTAATCTCCGGTGCTGGAAACACCATATATTTT	CASSLISGAGNTIYF
TRBV4-2	-	-	TRBJ1-2	TGTGCCAGCAGCCGACTCAACACGGGGGCTGACTGTGGCTACACCTTC	CASSRLNTGADCGYTF
TRBV20-1	-	TRBD2	TRBJ2-1	TGCAGTGCCCCGGGAGGGAATGAGCAGTTCTTC	CSAPGGNEQFF
TRBV7-2	-	-	TRBJ1-4	TGTGCCAGCAGCTTACCGAGACAGAGTAATGAAAAACTGTTTTTT	CASSLPRQSNEKLFF